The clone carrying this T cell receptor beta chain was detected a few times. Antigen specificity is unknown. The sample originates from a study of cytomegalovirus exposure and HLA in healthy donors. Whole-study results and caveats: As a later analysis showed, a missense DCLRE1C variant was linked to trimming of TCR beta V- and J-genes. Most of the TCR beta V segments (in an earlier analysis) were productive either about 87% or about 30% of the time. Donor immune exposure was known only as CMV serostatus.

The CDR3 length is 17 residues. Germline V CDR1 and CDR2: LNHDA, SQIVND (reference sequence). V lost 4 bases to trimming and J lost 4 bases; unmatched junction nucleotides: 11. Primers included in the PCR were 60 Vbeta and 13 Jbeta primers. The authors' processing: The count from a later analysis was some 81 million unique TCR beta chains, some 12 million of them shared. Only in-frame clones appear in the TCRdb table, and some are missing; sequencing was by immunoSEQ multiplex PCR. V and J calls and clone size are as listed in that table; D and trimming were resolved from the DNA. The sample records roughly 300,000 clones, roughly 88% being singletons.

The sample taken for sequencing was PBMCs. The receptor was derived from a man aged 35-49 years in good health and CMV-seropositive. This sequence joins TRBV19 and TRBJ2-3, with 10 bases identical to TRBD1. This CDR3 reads CASSNLRGDRGSDTQYF. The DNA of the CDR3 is TGTGCCAGTAGTAACCTTAGGGGGGACAGGGGATCAGATACGCAGTATTTT.